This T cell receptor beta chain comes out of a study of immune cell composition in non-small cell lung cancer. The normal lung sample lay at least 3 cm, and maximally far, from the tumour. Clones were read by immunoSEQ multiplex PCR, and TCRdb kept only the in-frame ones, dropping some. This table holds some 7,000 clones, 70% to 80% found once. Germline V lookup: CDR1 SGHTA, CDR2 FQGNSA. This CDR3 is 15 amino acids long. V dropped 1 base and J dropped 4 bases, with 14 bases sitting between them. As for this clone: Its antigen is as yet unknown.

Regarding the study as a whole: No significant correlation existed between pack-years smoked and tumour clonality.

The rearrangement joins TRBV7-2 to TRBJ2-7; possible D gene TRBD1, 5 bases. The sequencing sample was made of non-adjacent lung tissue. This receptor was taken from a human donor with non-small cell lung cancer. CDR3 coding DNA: TGTGCCAGCAGCTTAGAGGGGTCGCGGATATACGAGCAGTACTTC. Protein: CASSLEGSRIYEQYF.